This T cell receptor beta chain originates from a study of control samples from healthy donors and cancer patients. The junction had 2 bases not matched to a gene; V was cut back by 5 bases and J by 1 base. This CDR3 region has 14 residues. Germline V lookup: CDR1 SGHDN, CDR2 FVKESK. Data came from immunoSEQ multiplex PCR; TCRdb stores just in-frame clones and leaves some out. The sample has about 140,000 clones, more than 80% seen once. The source of this sequence is a young man in good health. V is TRBV14 and J is TRBJ1-1; 9 bases match TRBD1. The sample consisted of blood. This CDR3 reads CASSGQGKNTEAFF. CDR3 DNA sequence: TGTGCCAGCAGCGGACAGGGGAAGAACACTGAAGCTTTCTTT.